This T cell receptor (beta chain) was obtained from a study of brain T cells in children with intractable seizures. Study-level results: Patients' HCMV serostatus was unknown; virus specificity rests on CDR3 similarity alone.

TCRdb's copy holds only in-frame clones and misses some; the assay was immunoSEQ multiplex PCR. The profile shows under 150,000 clones, 94% of them singletons. V lost 5 bases and J lost 7, with 6 bases in between. The CDR3 has 12 amino acids. Germline-derived CDR1 and CDR2 are LNHNV and YYDKDF (reference sequence). Concerning this clone: Its antigen remains unidentified.

The sequenced sample was peripheral blood, obtained at surgery. The chain recombines TRBV15 with TRBJ1-6; D might be TRBD1 (5 bases). This clonotype was obtained from a boy under two years old with hemimegalencephaly and intractable seizures. The CDR3 DNA reads as TGTGCCACCAGCCGGGGGAATTCACCCCTCCACTTT. Residues: CATSRGNSPLHF.